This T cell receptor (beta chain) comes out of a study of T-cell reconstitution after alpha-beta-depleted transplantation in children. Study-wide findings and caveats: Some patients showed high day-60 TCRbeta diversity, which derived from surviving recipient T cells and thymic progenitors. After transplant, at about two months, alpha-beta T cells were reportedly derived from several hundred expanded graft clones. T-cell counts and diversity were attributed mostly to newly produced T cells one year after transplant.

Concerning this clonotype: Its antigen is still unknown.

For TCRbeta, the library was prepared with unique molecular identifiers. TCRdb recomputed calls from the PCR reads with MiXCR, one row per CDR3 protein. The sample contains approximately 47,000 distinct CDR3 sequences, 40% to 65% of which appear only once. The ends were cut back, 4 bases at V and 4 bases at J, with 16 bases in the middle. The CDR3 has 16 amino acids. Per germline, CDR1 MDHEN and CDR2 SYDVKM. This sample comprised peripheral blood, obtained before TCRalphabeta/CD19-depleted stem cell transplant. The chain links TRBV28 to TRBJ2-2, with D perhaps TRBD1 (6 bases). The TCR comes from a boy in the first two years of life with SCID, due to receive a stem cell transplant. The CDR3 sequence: CASSWRTDGFTGELFF. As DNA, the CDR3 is TGTGCCAGCAGTTGGCGGACAGACGGTTTCACCGGGGAGCTGTTTTTT.